Below, 29 T cell receptor beta chains from the same sample are listed, as sequenced in a study of spatial heterogeneity in lung cancer. Indicated time point: sample taken at primary tumor resection. MiXCR was run by TCRdb on the 5' RACE reads, yielding one entry per CDR3 protein. Among several thousand distinct CDR3 sequences listed, roughly 5% were seen once. The sequencing used normal lung tissue next to the tumor, collected at surgery. The receptors were gathered from a female donor with early-stage non-small cell lung cancer.

Within the sample, this clonotype is medium-sized (0.01 to 0.1%). The chain is built from TRBV10-3 and TRBJ1-1; weak D call: TRBD1 (6 bases). The CDR3 extends over 13 amino acids. V was shortened by 7 bases and J by 9 bases, with 18 bases between the two germline ends. Germline V lookup: CDR1 ENHRY, CDR2 SYGVKD. This chain's CDR3 is CAITPGRDTQAFF. The CDR3 DNA sequence: TGTGCCATCACCCCGGGCCGGGACACCCAAGCTTTCTTT.

By sample share, this clonotype is medium-sized. The chain couples TRBV6-5 to TRBJ2-7, with TRBD2 identical over 8 bases. The CDR3 runs 14 residues. From germline, CDR1 is MNHEY and CDR2 SVGAGI. J was trimmed by 4 bases and V by 4 bases; bases with no gene match: 6. The DNA of the CDR3 is TGTGCCAGCAGTTTAGCGGGGACGGTGTACGAGCAGTACTTC. Amino acid sequence: CASSLAGTVYEQYF.

By share, this clonotype ranks as medium-sized. The chain has TRBV20-1 and TRBJ2-3; TRBD2 aligns across 11 bases. V was clipped by 3 bases and J by 1 base; unmatched bases: 0. This CDR3 has 14 residues. Germline V lookup: CDR1 DFQATT, CDR2 SNEGSKA (reference sequence). The CDR3, as DNA: TGCAGTGCTAGGACTAGCGGGGGCACAGATACGCAGTATTTT. This translates into CSARTSGGTDTQYF.

By share, this clonotype ranks as medium-sized (0.01 to 0.1%). The chain uses TRBV11-1 and TRBJ2-1, with D perhaps TRBD1 (5 bases). V lost 1 base and J 7 bases, leaving 8 bases between the germline ends. Germline V CDR1 and CDR2: SGHAT, FQDESV (reference sequence). This CDR3 region has 13 residues. Here the CDR3 reads CASSLDRRNEQFF. The DNA for the CDR3 is TGTGCCAGCAGCTTAGACAGGCGAAATGAGCAGTTCTTC.

This clonotype came up a few times. The V gene is TRBV4-2, the J gene TRBJ1-5; the match to TRBD1 covers 7 bases. The CDR3 spans 17 residues. The germline gives CDR1 LGHNA, CDR2 YNFKEQ. V shed 2 bases and J 0 bases; nucleotides not matched to a gene: 7. CDR3 loop: CASSQPTGLYSNQPQHF. The CDR3 DNA is TGTGCCAGCAGCCAACCGACAGGGCTTTATAGCAATCAGCCCCAGCATTTT.

This clonotype is medium-sized (0.01 to 0.1%) by share. The chain combines TRBV20-1 with TRBJ1-1; 7 nucleotides match TRBD1. Germline V gives CDR1 DFQATT, CDR2 SNEGSKA (reference sequence). With V trimmed by 5 bases and J by 0 bases, 9 bases remained unmatched. The CDR3 spans 15 residues. The CDR3 DNA reads TGCAGTGCTCGGCCAGGGGGAGGTTTGAACACTGAAGCTTTCTTT. It encodes CSARPGGGLNTEAFF.

The CDR3 is CASSSSPGTQETQYF. Written as DNA, the CDR3 is TGTGCCAGCAGTTCTTCCCCGGGGACCCAAGAGACCCAGTACTTC. V gene TRBV27 combines with J gene TRBJ2-5; D tentatively fits TRBD1 or TRBD2 (5 bases each). Trimming removed 4 bases at V and 1 base at J, with 13 bases between. CDR1 is MNHEY and CDR2 is SMNVEV in the germline V gene (reference sequence). The CDR3 contains 15 residues.

By share, this clonotype ranks as medium-sized (0.01 to 0.1%). The DNA of the CDR3 is TGTGCCAGCAGCTCGCCAGGGAGCTCTGGAAACACCATATATTTT. It yields the protein CASSSPGSSGNTIYF. The chain employs TRBV7-3 and TRBJ1-3; TRBD1 might be the D (5 bases). This CDR3 is 15 amino acids long. V lost 4 bases, J lost 0 bases, and 10 bases lay in between. From germline, CDR1 is SGHTA and CDR2 FQGTGA.

To note about this clonotype: A read error may be the cause here, since a much bigger clone is one base away. This chain uses TRBV20-1 with TRBJ1-2, with unresolved D. The CDR3 spans 10 residues. CDR1 and CDR2 from the germline V gene are DFQATT and SNEGSKA (reference sequence). The chain's CDR3 is CSASDSGYNF. The CDR3 bases are TGCAGTGCTAGTGATTCTGGCTACAACTTC.

There are a few counts of this clonotype. CDR3 bases: TGCAGTGCCCTGGGACTAGCGGGAGGCGAGCAGTACTTC. Residues: CSALGLAGGEQYF. The chain joins TRBV20-1 to TRBJ2-7; 15 nucleotides line up with TRBD2. There are 13 residues in the CDR3. Germline assignment: CDR1 DFQATT and CDR2 SNEGSKA (reference sequence). Unmatched junction bases numbered 3, after V lost 6 bases and J lost 6 bases.

There are many counts of this clonotype. The rearrangement uses TRBV28 and TRBJ1-6; 7 bases align to TRBD1. V lost 8 bases to trimming and J lost 12 bases; unmatched junction nucleotides: 10. Germline assignment: CDR1 MDHEN and CDR2 SYDVKM. The CDR3 is 13 amino acids. The CDR3 loop reads CASSLTGRQPLHF. DNA for the CDR3: TGTGCCAGCTCCTTGACAGGGCGCCAACCCCTCCACTTT.

The CDR3 sequence is CASSPHERYEQYF. CDR3 sequence (DNA): TGTGCCAGCAGTCCCCATGAGCGCTACGAGCAGTACTTC. The rearrangement links TRBV6-6 to TRBJ2-7, with D hard to call. Deletions cut 5 bases from V and 3 bases from J, with 11 bases between. The CDR3 consists of 13 residues. CDR1 is MNHNY and CDR2 is SVGAGI in the germline V gene (reference sequence).

This clonotype counts as medium-sized. This rearrangement joins TRBV12-3 or TRBV12-4 to TRBJ2-7, with a weak D call TRBD1 (5 bases). V was trimmed by 3 bases and J by 2 bases, leaving 8 bases between them. CDR3 length equals 13 residues. CDR3 in DNA: TGTGCCAGCAGTTTGGGCAGGGCCTACGAGCAGTACTTC. Its translation is CASSLGRAYEQYF.

This clonotype was seen repeatedly, ten times or more. V gene TRBV6-5 combines with J gene TRBJ2-5; D is uncertain. Germline CDR1 reads MNHEY; CDR2 reads SVGAGI. Trimming took 5 bases from V and 4 from J, leaving 17 bases between them. The CDR3 covers 15 residues. The DNA of the CDR3 is TGTGCCAGCAGTCCCGCCCCCTCAAGTCGAGAGACCCAGTACTTC. Amino acid sequence: CASSPAPSSRETQYF.

This clonotype came up many times. This sequence may be a read error, since a much larger clone differs from it by one base. This chain joins TRBV5-6 and TRBJ1-2, with D perhaps TRBD1 (6 bases). CDR3 length: 15 amino acids. The germline V gene has CDR1 SGHDT and CDR2 YYEEEE. Here the CDR3 DNA reads TGTGCCAGCAGCTCGATCTGGACAGACCGCTATGGCTACAACTTC. Translated, it gives CASSSIWTDRYGYNF.

By frequency in the sample, this clonotype is medium-sized. The gene calls are TRBV5-1 and TRBJ1-2; D is undetermined. The CDR3 extends over 15 amino acids. Between the trimmed V and J ends, which lost 6 bases and 8 bases, there was a span of 23 bases. Per germline, CDR1 SGHRS and CDR2 YFSETQ. In DNA form, the CDR3 reads TGCGCCAGCACCTCCACGCCCCGGGCCGGCGGGGGCTACACCTTC. Translating it yields CASTSTPRAGGGYTF.

This clonotype is classed as medium-sized (0.01 to 0.1%). The chain combines TRBV7-9 with TRBJ1-2, with 7 nucleotides matching TRBD1. The CDR3 contains 12 residues. Per germline, CDR1 SEHNR and CDR2 FQNEAQ (reference sequence). J was trimmed by 5 bases and V by 5 bases; bases with no gene match: 2. Here the CDR3 reads CASSRDRYGYTF. Here the CDR3 DNA reads TGTGCCAGCAGCAGGGACAGATATGGCTACACCTTC.

In its sample, this clonotype is medium-sized. The chain employs TRBV7-6 and TRBJ2-2; weak D call: TRBD2 (6 bases). This CDR3 comprises 16 residues. Germline V CDR1 and CDR2: SGHVS, FNYEAQ. Trimming took off 0 bases at V and 5 bases at J, with 13 bases between the two ends. The CDR3 protein is CASSLAGGTATGELFF. CDR3 bases: TGTGCCAGCAGCTTAGCGGGGGGTACAGCGACCGGGGAGCTGTTTTTT.

The V call is TRBV3-1, the J call TRBJ2-1; TRBD2 aligns across 7 bases. V gave up 1 base and J gave up 2 bases; unmatched junction bases: 5. CDR3 length: 16 residues. CDR1 and CDR2 (germline): LGHDT, YNNKEL (reference sequence). The CDR3 loop reads CASSQASGETYNEQFF. DNA of the CDR3: TGTGCCAGCAGCCAAGCCAGCGGGGAAACCTACAATGAGCAGTTCTTC.

This clonotype was picked up many times. The chain has TRBV7-6 and TRBJ2-1; TRBD2 agrees at 7 bases. The CDR3 totals 15 residues. Germline V CDR1 and CDR2: SGHVS, FNYEAQ. Trimming cost V 3 bases and J 7 bases; bases outside gene matches: 9. CDR3 protein: CASSLIPTSTNEQFF. In DNA form, the CDR3 reads TGTGCCAGCAGCTTGATCCCGACTAGCACGAATGAGCAGTTCTTC.

This clonotype is medium-sized in the sample. This sequence joins TRBV28 and TRBJ2-3; 9 nucleotides match TRBD1. This CDR3 is built from 14 residues. Germline assignment: CDR1 MDHEN and CDR2 SYDVKM. The ends lost 6 bases at V and 4 bases at J; junction bases unmatched: 5. The CDR3 is CASSRGQGPDTQYF. The DNA for the CDR3 is TGTGCCAGCAGCCGGGGACAGGGTCCAGATACGCAGTATTTT.

This clonotype has ten or more counts. The genes are TRBV5-6 and TRBJ2-7; D unresolved. V was shortened by 4 bases and J by 0 bases, with 8 bases between the two germline ends. The CDR3 loop spans 13 amino acids. Per the germline V gene, CDR1 is SGHDT and CDR2 is YYEEEE. CDR3 in amino acids: CASSPPSSYEQYF. The CDR3 nucleotides are TGTGCCAGCAGCCCGCCGAGCTCCTACGAGCAGTACTTC.

By frequency in the sample, this clonotype is medium-sized (0.01 to 0.1%). The J gene is TRBJ2-7, the V gene TRBV27; possible D gene TRBD1, 6 bases. V lost 3 bases to trimming and J lost 0 bases, with 12 bases between them. The CDR3 consists of 15 residues. CDR1 is MNHEY and CDR2 is SMNVEV in the germline V gene (reference sequence). The CDR3 DNA is TGTGCCAGCAGTTTTGCTGGGGGCATCTCCTACGAGCAGTACTTC. The encoded protein is CASSFAGGISYEQYF.

By sample fraction, this clonotype is medium-sized. V usage is TRBV29-1 and J usage is TRBJ1-1; unclear D gene. This CDR3 has 14 amino acids. V gave up 4 bases and J gave up 0 bases, with 12 bases separating them. Germline V CDR1 and CDR2: SQVTM, ANQGSEA. CDR3 nucleotides: TGCAGCGTTGCGAGGGATATTCTGAACACTGAAGCTTTCTTT. The encoded protein is CSVARDILNTEAFF.

This clonotype has ten or more counts. This rearrangement joins TRBV6-1 to TRBJ1-1, with D perhaps matching TRBD1 (5 bases). Trimming removed 2 bases at V and 10 bases at J, with 20 bases between. This CDR3 region has 15 residues. CDR1 is MNHNS and CDR2 is SASEGT in the germline V gene. The CDR3 region has the DNA TGTGCCAGCAGTGAATGGGACGTGGGCCTGTTTGGAGCTTTCTTT. Its translation: CASSEWDVGLFGAFF.

By its share, this clonotype is medium-sized. The chain has TRBV20-1 and TRBJ2-7; TRBD1 is a possible D gene (6 bases). CDR3 length equals 12 residues. Trimming removed 1 base from V and 3 bases from J, with 7 bases in between. The germline gives CDR1 DFQATT, CDR2 SNEGSKA (reference sequence). This chain's CDR3 is CSARVQGYEQYF. CDR3 DNA sequence: TGCAGTGCTAGAGTACAGGGCTACGAGCAGTACTTC.

This clonotype is medium-sized (0.01 to 0.1%). The rearrangement links TRBV3-1 to TRBJ2-7; D gene unclear. Trimming removed 1 base at V and 7 bases at J, with 8 bases between. This CDR3 is 12 amino acids long. Germline V gene data show CDR1 as LGHDT and CDR2 as YNNKEL (reference sequence). CDR3 residues: CASSQVRTEQYF. The CDR3 region has the DNA TGTGCCAGCAGCCAAGTAAGAACGGAGCAGTACTTC.

This clonotype counts as medium-sized. The chain employs TRBV11-1 and TRBJ1-1; D uncertain. Trimming stripped 8 bases from V and 5 bases from J, with 18 bases between. Germline V gene data show CDR1 as SGHAT and CDR2 as FQDESV (reference sequence). This CDR3 has 14 residues. In DNA, the CDR3 is TGTGCCAGCTCGATCCGCGAAGGGAGGACTGAAGCTTTCTTT. Its protein product is CASSIREGRTEAFF. Supplemented by reference TRBV11-1 and TRBJ1-1, the full variable domain reads EAEVAQSPRYKITEKSQAVAFWCDPISGHATLYWYRQILGQGPELLVQFQDESVVDDSQLPKDRFSAERLKGVDSTLKIQPAELGDSAMYLCASSIREGRTEAFFGQGTRLTVV.

In this sample, this clonotype is medium-sized. The genes are TRBV7-3 and TRBJ1-2, with a tentative D call TRBD1 (5 bases). The CDR3 runs to 12 residues. The germline CDR1 and CDR2 sequences are SGHTA and FQGTGA. V was shortened by 4 bases and J by 4 bases, with 7 bases between the two germline ends. The CDR3 region has the DNA TGTGCCAGCAGCTCAAGGGGCTATGGCTACACCTTC. This encodes CASSSRGYGYTF.